This TCR beta chain was sequenced in a study of blood T cell repertoires in COVID-19. As handled by the study authors: For nucleated cells, counts were estimated from reference gene primer amplification. Here immunoSEQ multiplex PCR was the method, and the copy in TCRdb shows in-frame clones only, minus some. The V and J calls and clone size were taken over from that table, and D and trimming were inferred from the DNA. This repertoire shows 150,000 to 200,000 clones, 70% to 90% found once; its top ten account for approximately 6.6%. Cohorts were assigned according to the clinical history that participants reported. The table lists this clone with a count of one. The CDR3 runs 15 residues. Trimming cost V 6 bases and J 5 bases; bases outside gene matches: 6. The germline V gene has CDR1 SGHNT and CDR2 YENEEA.

The chain recombines TRBV11-3 with TRBJ2-2; 10 bases match TRBD1. The source material was PBMCs or T cells enriched from blood (not recorded which). The sequence came from a woman aged 50 to 60 who had recovered from COVID-19. The CDR3 DNA reads as TGTGCCAGCAGTGGGACAGGGGTTTATACCGGGGAGCTGTTTTTT. Protein: CASSGTGVYTGELFF.